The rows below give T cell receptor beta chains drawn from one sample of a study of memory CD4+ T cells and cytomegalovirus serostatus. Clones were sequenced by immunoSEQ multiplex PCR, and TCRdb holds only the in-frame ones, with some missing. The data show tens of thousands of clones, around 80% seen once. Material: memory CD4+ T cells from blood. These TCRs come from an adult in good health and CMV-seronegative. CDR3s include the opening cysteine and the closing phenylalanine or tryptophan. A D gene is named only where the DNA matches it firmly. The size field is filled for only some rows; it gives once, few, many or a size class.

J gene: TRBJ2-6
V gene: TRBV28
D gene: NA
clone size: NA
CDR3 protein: CASSLRSSGANVLTF
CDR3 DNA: TGTGCCAGCAGTTTGCGCAGCTCTGGGGCCAACGTCCTGACTTTC

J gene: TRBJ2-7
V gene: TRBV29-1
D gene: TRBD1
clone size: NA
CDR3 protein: CSVVRTGNEQYF
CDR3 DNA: TGCAGCGTTGTCCGGACAGGCAACGAGCAGTACTTC

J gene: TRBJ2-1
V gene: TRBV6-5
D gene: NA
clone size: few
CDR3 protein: CASRRGQVNEQFF
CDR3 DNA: TGTGCCAGCCGACGGGGGCAAGTCAATGAGCAGTTCTTC

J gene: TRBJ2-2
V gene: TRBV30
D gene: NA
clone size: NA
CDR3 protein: CAWMAGAANTGELFF
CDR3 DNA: TGTGCCTGGATGGCGGGGGCAGCGAACACCGGGGAGCTGTTTTTT

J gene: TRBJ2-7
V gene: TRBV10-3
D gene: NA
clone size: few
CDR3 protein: CAISDSAAPYEQYF
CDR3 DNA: TGTGCCATCAGTGATTCGGCTGCCCCCTACGAGCAGTACTTC

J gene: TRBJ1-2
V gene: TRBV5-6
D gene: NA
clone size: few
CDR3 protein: CASSLAGYGYTF
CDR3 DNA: TGTGCCAGCAGCTTGGCCGGGTACGGCTACACCTTC

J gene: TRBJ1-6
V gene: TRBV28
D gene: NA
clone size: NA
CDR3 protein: CAARDREGEGSPLHF
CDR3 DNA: TGTGCCGCCCGGGATCGGGAGGGCGAGGGTTCACCCCTCCACTTT

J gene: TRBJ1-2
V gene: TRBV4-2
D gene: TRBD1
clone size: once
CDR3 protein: CASSQDGTANYGYTF
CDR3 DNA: TGTGCCAGCAGCCAAGATGGGACAGCTAACTATGGCTACACCTTC

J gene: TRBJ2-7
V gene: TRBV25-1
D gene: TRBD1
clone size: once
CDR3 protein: CASSGTGSDSYEQYF
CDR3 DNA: TGTGCCAGCAGTGGGACAGGGAGCGACTCCTACGAGCAGTACTTC

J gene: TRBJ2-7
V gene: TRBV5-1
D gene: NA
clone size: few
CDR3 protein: CASSLVSGSYEQYF
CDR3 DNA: TGCGCCAGCAGCTTGGTGTCGGGGTCCTACGAGCAGTACTTC

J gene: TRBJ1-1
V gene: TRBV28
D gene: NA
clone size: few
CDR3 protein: CASTALNTEAFF
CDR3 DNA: TGTGCCAGTACAGCATTGAACACTGAAGCTTTCTTT

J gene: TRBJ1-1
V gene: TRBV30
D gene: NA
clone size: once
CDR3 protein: CAWSVRIRVPEAFF
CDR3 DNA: TGTGCCTGGAGTGTACGTATCAGGGTCCCTGAAGCTTTCTTT

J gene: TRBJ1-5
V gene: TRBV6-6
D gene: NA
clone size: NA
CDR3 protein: CASSSSGVNQPQHF
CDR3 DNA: TGTGCCAGCAGTTCGTCAGGCGTCAATCAGCCCCAGCATTTT

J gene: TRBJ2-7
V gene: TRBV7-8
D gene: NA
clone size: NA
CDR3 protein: CASSFRRNSYEQYF
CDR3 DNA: TGTGCCAGCAGCTTCCGGAGGAACTCCTACGAGCAGTACTTC

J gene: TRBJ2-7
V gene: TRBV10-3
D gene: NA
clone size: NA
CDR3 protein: CAIRSSRETYEQYF
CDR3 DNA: TGTGCCATCAGGAGTAGCAGGGAGACCTACGAGCAGTACTTC

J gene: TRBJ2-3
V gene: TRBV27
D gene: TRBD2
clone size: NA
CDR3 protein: CASSFGSGGPVDTQYF
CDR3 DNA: TGTGCCAGCAGTTTTGGTAGCGGGGGCCCCGTGGATACGCAGTATTTT